These 8 T cell receptor beta chains were sequenced from one sample in a study of blood T cell repertoires in COVID-19 (dated by TCRdb to the early 2020s). Receptor libraries were prepared by the immunoSEQ multiplex PCR assay. As stored in TCRdb, this immuneACCESS dataset retains in-frame rearrangements with V and J assigned. A fraction of the clones does not appear; measured against another copy, unresolved V genes explain less than half of the discrepancy, and the remainder lacks a known reason. The sample table lists roughly 290,000 clones, about nine tenths of them with a count of one. The ten largest clones represent roughly 6.8% of the sample. The source material was peripheral blood. These receptors were collected from a woman in her 30s with COVID-19, enrolled during active disease.

V is TRBV25-1 and J is TRBJ1-5; the D is unclear. Between the trimmed V and J ends, which lost 2 bases and 11 bases, there was a span of 10 bases. Germline CDR1 and CDR2: MGHDK and SYGVNS. This CDR3 comprises 12 residues. The CDR3 spells CASSEGSLAQHF. The CDR3 DNA sequence: TGTGCCAGCAGTGAAGGTTCACTAGCCCAGCATTTT.

The CDR3 DNA reads TGTGCCAGCAGCTCCATGGTAGCTTTCAAGCAGTACTTC. Protein product: CASSSMVAFKQYF. The V gene is TRBV7-2, the J gene TRBJ2-7, with D unclear. V lost 4 bases and J 8 bases, leaving 15 bases between the germline ends. The germline V gene has CDR1 SGHTA and CDR2 FQGNSA. The CDR3 is 13 amino acids.

J is TRBJ2-7 and V is TRBV13; 7 nucleotides align to TRBD1. Trimming cost V 6 bases and J 3 bases; bases outside gene matches: 8. The germline V gene has CDR1 PRHDT and CDR2 FYEKMQ (reference sequence). The CDR3 is made up of 14 amino acids. CDR3 in DNA: TGTGCCAGCAGTAGACAGGGAAGCGACTACGAGCAGTACTTC. It codes for CASSRQGSDYEQYF.

The gene calls are TRBV24-1 and TRBJ1-3, with a weak D call TRBD1 (6 bases). Trimming removed 3 bases at V and 0 bases at J, with 8 bases between. The germline V gene encodes CDR1 KGHDR and CDR2 SFDVKD. The CDR3 consists of 15 residues. CDR3 region: CATSDPGVSGNTIYF. The CDR3 DNA reads as TGTGCCACCAGTGATCCAGGGGTCTCTGGAAACACCATATATTTT.

The chain joins TRBV29-1 to TRBJ1-1; 8 bases match TRBD1. Germline V gives CDR1 SQVTM, CDR2 ANQGSEA. The V gene end was trimmed by 5 bases and the J gene end by 3 bases; junction bases not matched to a gene: 11. The CDR3 is 15 amino acids. CDR3 amino acids: CSVHDADRADTEAFF. DNA of the CDR3: TGCAGCGTTCACGACGCGGACAGGGCGGACACTGAAGCTTTCTTT. Full variable domain (missing parts from reference TRBV29-1 and TRBJ1-1): SAVISQKPSRDICQRGTSLTIQCQVDSQVTMMFWYRQQPGQSLTLIATANQGSEATYESGFVIDKFPISRPNLTFSTLTVSNMSPEDSSIYLCSVHDADRADTEAFFGQGTRLTVV.

The chain employs TRBV29-1 and TRBJ1-1, with 7 bases lining up with TRBD1. The J segment lost 0 bases and the V segment lost 4 bases, leaving 2 bases of the junction unmatched. Per the germline V gene, CDR1 is SQVTM and CDR2 is ANQGSEA. The CDR3 totals 13 residues. CDR3 loop: CSVAGQLNTEAFF. The CDR3 DNA reads as TGCAGCGTTGCGGGACAGCTGAACACTGAAGCTTTCTTT.

Only one count was recorded for this clone. The chain combines TRBV6-5 with TRBJ1-2; no clear D. Germline CDR1 and CDR2: MNHEY and SVGAGI. Trimming left V 4 bases short and J 4 bases short, with 7 bases between. This CDR3 has 12 amino acids. The CDR3 DNA reads TGTGCCAGCAGTTCTTCACTCTATGGCTACACCTTC. Residues: CASSSSLYGYTF.

This clone came up once. The J gene is TRBJ2-1, the V gene TRBV9; TRBD1 is a possible D gene (6 bases). The CDR3 contains 15 residues. The germline V gene has CDR1 SGDLS and CDR2 YYNGEE. V was shortened by 0 bases and J by 5 bases, with 12 bases between the two germline ends. The chain's CDR3 is CASSVVGTSNNEQFF. The DNA for the CDR3 is TGTGCCAGCAGCGTAGTCGGGACATCAAACAATGAGCAGTTCTTC.